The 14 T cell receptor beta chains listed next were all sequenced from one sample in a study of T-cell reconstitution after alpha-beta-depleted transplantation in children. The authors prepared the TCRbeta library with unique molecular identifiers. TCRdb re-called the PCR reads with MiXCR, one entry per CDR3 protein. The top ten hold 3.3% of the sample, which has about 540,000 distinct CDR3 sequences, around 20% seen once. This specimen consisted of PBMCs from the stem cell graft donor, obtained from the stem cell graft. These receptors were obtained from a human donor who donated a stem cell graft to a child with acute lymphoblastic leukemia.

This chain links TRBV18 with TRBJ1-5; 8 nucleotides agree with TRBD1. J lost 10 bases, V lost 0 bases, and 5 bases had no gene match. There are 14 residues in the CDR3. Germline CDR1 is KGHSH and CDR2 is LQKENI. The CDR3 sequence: CASSPPTGGGPQHF. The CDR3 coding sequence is TGTGCCAGCTCACCACCTACAGGGGGTGGACCCCAGCATTTT.

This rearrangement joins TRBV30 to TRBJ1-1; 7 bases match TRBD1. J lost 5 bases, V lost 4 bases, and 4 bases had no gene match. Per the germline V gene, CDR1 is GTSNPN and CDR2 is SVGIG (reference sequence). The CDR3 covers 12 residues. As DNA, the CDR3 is TGTGCCTGGACGCAGGGGGTAACTGAAGCTTTCTTT. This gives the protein CAWTQGVTEAFF. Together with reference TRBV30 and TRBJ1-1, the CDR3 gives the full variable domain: SQTIHQWPATLVQPVGSPLSLECTVEGTSNPNLYWYRQAAGRGLQLLFYSVGIGQISSEVPQNLSASRPQDRQFILSSKKLLLSDSGFYLCAWTQGVTEAFFGQGTRLTVV.

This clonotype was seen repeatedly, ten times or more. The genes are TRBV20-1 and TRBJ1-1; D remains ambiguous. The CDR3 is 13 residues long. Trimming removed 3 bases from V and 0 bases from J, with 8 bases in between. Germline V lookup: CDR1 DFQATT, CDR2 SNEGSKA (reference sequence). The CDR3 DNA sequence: TGCAGTGCTAGGAGGCCAGTGAACACTGAAGCTTTCTTT. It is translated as CSARRPVNTEAFF.

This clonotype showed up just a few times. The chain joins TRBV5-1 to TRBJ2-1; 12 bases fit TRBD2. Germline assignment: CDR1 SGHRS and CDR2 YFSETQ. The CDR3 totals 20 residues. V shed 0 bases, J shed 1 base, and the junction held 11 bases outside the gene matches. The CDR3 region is CASSLARTSGRRRSYNEQFF. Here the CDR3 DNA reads TGCGCCAGCAGCTTGGCCCGCACTAGCGGGAGGAGAAGGTCCTACAATGAGCAGTTCTTC.

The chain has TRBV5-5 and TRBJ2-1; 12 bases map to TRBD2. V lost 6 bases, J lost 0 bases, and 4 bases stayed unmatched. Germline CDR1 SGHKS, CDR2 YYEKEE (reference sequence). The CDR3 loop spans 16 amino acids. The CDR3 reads CASTPSGRASYNEQFF. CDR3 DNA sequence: TGTGCCAGCACTCCTAGCGGGAGGGCCTCCTACAATGAGCAGTTCTTC.

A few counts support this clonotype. The CDR3 coding sequence is TGTGCCAGCAGCCGGGGCCGGGCCTTCCCGGATGAGCAGTTCTTC. Amino acids: CASSRGRAFPDEQFF. This chain connects TRBV7-8 to TRBJ2-1; perhaps D is TRBD1 or TRBD2 (5 bases each). The germline V and J ends were trimmed by 5 bases and 8 bases, with 19 bases remaining between them. The CDR3 is 15 residues long. Germline V gene data show CDR1 as SGHVS and CDR2 as FQNEAQ.

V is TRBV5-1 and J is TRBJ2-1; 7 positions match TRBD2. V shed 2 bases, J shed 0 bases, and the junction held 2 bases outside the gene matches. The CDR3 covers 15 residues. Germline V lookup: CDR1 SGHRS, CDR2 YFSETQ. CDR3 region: CASSFSGYSYNEQFF. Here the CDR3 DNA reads TGCGCCAGCAGCTTTAGCGGGTACTCCTACAATGAGCAGTTCTTC.

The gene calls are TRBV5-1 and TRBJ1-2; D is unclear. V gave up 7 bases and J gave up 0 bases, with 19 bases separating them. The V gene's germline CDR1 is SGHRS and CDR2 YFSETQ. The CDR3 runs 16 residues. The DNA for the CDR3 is TGCGCCAGCCGAGAAGATATAGTACAACCTAACTATGGCTACACCTTC. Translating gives CASREDIVQPNYGYTF.

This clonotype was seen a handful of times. This CDR3 is CASSHRVNTEAFF. CDR3 coding DNA: TGTGCCAGCAGCCACAGGGTGAACACTGAAGCTTTCTTT. V is TRBV3-1 and J is TRBJ1-1, with a tentative D call TRBD1 (5 bases). The CDR3 runs 13 residues. Germline values: CDR1 LGHDT, CDR2 YNNKEL (reference sequence). V was cut by 3 bases and J by 0 bases, with 5 bases left in between.

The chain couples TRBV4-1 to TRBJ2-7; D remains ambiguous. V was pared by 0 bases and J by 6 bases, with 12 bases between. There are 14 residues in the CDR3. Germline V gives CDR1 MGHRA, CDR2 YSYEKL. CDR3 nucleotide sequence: TGCGCCAGCAGCCAAGATGGTGTGAATCTCGAGCAGTACTTC. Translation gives CASSQDGVNLEQYF.

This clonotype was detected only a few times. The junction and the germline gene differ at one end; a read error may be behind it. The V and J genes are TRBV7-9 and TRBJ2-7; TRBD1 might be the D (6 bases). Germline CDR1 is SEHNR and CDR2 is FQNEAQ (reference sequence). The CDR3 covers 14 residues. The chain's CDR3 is CASGIPGQTYEQYF. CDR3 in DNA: TGTGCCAGCGGGATACCTGGACAGACCTACGAACAGTACTTC. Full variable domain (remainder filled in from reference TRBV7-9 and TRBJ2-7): DTGVSQNPRHKITKRGQNVTFRCDPISEHNRLYWYRQTLGQGPEFLTYFQNEAQLEKSRLLSDRFSAERPKGSFSTLEIQRTEQGDSAMYLCASGIPGQTYEQYFGPGTRLTVT.

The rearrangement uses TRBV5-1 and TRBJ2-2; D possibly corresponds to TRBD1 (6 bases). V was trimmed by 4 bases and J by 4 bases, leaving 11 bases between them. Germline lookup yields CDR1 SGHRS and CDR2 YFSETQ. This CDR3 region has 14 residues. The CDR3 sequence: CASSTDRVTGELFF. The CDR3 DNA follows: TGCGCCAGCAGCACGGACAGAGTCACCGGGGAGCTGTTTTTT.

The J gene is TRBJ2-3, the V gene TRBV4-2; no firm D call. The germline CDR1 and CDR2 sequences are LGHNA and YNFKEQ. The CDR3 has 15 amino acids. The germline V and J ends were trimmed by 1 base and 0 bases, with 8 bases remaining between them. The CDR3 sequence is CASSQVAGSTDTQYF. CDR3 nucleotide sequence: TGTGCCAGCAGCCAAGTGGCCGGGAGCACAGATACGCAGTATTTT.

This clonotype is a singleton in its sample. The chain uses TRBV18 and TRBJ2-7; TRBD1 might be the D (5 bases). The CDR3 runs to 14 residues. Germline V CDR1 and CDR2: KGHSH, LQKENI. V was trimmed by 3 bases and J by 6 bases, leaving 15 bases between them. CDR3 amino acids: CASSPGSQGGEQYF. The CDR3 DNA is TGTGCCAGCTCACCTGGGTCTCAGGGCGGCGAGCAGTACTTC.